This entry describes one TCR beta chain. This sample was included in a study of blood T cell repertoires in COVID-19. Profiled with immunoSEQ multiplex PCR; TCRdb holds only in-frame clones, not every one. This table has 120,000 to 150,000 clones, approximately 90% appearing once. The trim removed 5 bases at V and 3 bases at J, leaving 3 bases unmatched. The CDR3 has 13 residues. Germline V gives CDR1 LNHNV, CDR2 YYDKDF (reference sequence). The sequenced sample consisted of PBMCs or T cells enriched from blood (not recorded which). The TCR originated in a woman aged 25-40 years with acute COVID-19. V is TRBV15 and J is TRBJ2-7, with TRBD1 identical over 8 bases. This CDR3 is CATSSDRGYEQYF. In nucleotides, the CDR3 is TGTGCCACCAGCTCTGACAGGGGCTACGAGCAGTACTTC.